These 26 T cell receptor beta chains share one sample of origin, sequenced in a study of PD-L1 blockade in urothelial cancer. The method was immunoSEQ multiplex PCR; TCRdb's version includes in-frame clones alone and lacks a portion of them. Among 30,000 to 40,000 clones listed, 80% to 95% were seen once. The starting material was PBMCs, obtained around atezolizumab (anti-PD-L1) treatment. These receptors were collected from a man between 65 and 85 years old with urothelial cancer.

This clone was picked up one time. The chain combines TRBV14 with TRBJ1-5; D remains unclear. Germline loops: CDR1 SGHDN, CDR2 FVKESK. This CDR3 spans 12 amino acids. The V and J ends lost 1 base and 6 bases respectively, with 4 bases between them. In DNA form, the CDR3 reads TGTGCCAGCAGCCAAGGGGCTCAGCCCCAGCATTTT. Amino acid sequence: CASSQGAQPQHF.

The chain is built from TRBV7-2 and TRBJ2-7, with 10 bases that match TRBD2. Germline values: CDR1 SGHTA, CDR2 FQGNSA. The ends lost 5 bases at V and 3 bases at J; junction bases unmatched: 10. The CDR3 loop spans 16 amino acids. The DNA for the CDR3 is TGTGCCAGCAGCCCTCAAGCGGGAGGGCAAGGCTACGAGCAGTACTTC. It translates to CASSPQAGGQGYEQYF.

The chain employs TRBV11-2 and TRBJ1-1, with 10 bases fitting TRBD1. V lost 3 bases to trimming and J lost 10 bases; unmatched junction nucleotides: 8. Germline CDR1 and CDR2: SGHAT and FQNNGV. The CDR3 runs to 14 residues. CDR3 protein: CASSLETGGTGAFF. CDR3 bases: TGTGCCAGCAGCTTGGAGACAGGGGGCACCGGAGCTTTCTTT.

The chain combines TRBV28 with TRBJ1-4; possibly TRBD1 for D (6 bases). Trimming took off 5 bases at V and 1 base at J, with 8 bases between the two ends. Germline V lookup: CDR1 MDHEN, CDR2 SYDVKM. This CDR3 has 14 residues. The CDR3 DNA reads as TGTGCCAGCAGTCGAGGGGGAACTAATGAAAAACTGTTTTTT. It is translated as CASSRGGTNEKLFF.

Worth noting for this clone: The junction shows a germline mismatch at one end, possibly a read error. The rearrangement links TRBV5-6 to TRBJ2-1; TRBD2 matches 14 bases. This CDR3 comprises 15 residues. Per germline, CDR1 SGHDT and CDR2 YYEEEE. DNA of the CDR3: TGTGCCAGCAGCTCGACGGGACTAGCGGGGGCCACCCTAATCTTC. Translation: CASSSTGLAGATLIF.

The V call is TRBV11-2, the J call TRBJ1-2; no clear D gene. This CDR3 contains 14 residues. V was shortened by 5 bases and J by 0 bases, with 10 bases between the two germline ends. Germline V gene sequence: CDR1 SGHAT, CDR2 FQNNGV. CDR3 in DNA: TGTGCCAGCAGCCACAACACAGCTAACTATGGCTACACCTTC. This encodes CASSHNTANYGYTF.

This clone has a handful of counts. The chain couples TRBV5-4 to TRBJ2-2, with D perhaps matching TRBD2 (7 bases). V was cut by 0 bases and J by 2 bases, with 14 bases left in between. The CDR3 is 17 amino acids. The germline CDR1 and CDR2 sequences are SGHNT and YYREEE (reference sequence). The CDR3 here is CASSLGAGAQNTGELFF. The DNA of the CDR3 is TGTGCCAGCAGCTTGGGGGCGGGGGCCCAAAACACCGGGGAGCTGTTTTTT.

The chain employs TRBV29-1 and TRBJ2-1; 8 positions match TRBD2. Germline V gene lookup returns CDR1 SQVTM and CDR2 ANQGSEA. This CDR3 region has 12 residues. V lost 6 bases and J lost 14; bases outside the gene matches: 12. CDR3: CSVSGAGGGKFF. The DNA for the CDR3 is TGCAGCGTATCAGGGGCGGGGGGAGGCAAGTTCTTC.

This clone was seen just once. The CDR3 DNA reads TGTGCCAGTCGGCAGGGGTCTGGAAACACCATATATTTT. Its translation is CASRQGSGNTIYF. The V and J genes are TRBV6-5 and TRBJ1-3; D is perhaps TRBD1 (6 bases). Germline V gene sequence: CDR1 MNHEY, CDR2 SVGAGI. V was shortened by 9 bases and J by 1 base, with 10 bases between the two germline ends. The CDR3 sequence is 13 residues long.

V and J are TRBV5-1 and TRBJ2-7; 7 bases line up with TRBD2. V lost 0 bases, J lost 6 bases, and 12 bases stayed unmatched. Per germline, CDR1 SGHRS and CDR2 YFSETQ. The CDR3 loop spans 16 amino acids. CDR3 in DNA: TGCGCCAGCAGCTTGGCACTAGCGACCTCAGGCAGCGAGCAGTACTTC. Protein product: CASSLALATSGSEQYF.

This clone was counted a few times. V and J are TRBV19 and TRBJ1-5; 7 bases align to TRBD1. This CDR3 has 14 amino acids. Germline V gene sequence: CDR1 LNHDA, CDR2 SQIVND (reference sequence). Trimming cost V 7 bases and J 8 bases; bases outside gene matches: 11. The CDR3 sequence is CASTYPGGREPQHF. DNA of the CDR3: TGTGCCAGTACCTATCCAGGGGGTCGGGAGCCCCAGCATTTT. Using reference TRBV19 and TRBJ1-5 for the parts outside the CDR3, the full variable domain is DGGITQSPKYLFRKEGQNVTLSCEQNLNHDAMYWYRQDPGQGLRLIYYSQIVNDFQKGDIAEGYSVSREKKESFPLTVTSAQKNPTAFYLCASTYPGGREPQHFGDGTRLSIL.

The chain recombines TRBV27 with TRBJ1-6; possible D gene TRBD1, 5 bases. The germline V gene has CDR1 MNHEY and CDR2 SMNVEV (reference sequence). Trimming left V 2 bases short and J 7 bases short, with 9 bases between. This CDR3 is built from 14 residues. The CDR3 nucleotides are TGTGCCAGCAGTTTAGGGGCGGAGAATTCACCCCTCCACTTT. Its translation is CASSLGAENSPLHF.

This chain uses TRBV12-5 with TRBJ2-3, with 11 bases that match TRBD1. The junction had 7 bases not matched to a gene; V was cut back by 7 bases and J by 7 bases. In germline, CDR1 is LGHNT, CDR2 FRNRAP. The CDR3 has 14 residues. CDR3 coding DNA: TGTGCTAGTGCCACGGGACAGGGGGGATATACGCAGTATTTT. The encoded protein is CASATGQGGYTQYF.

This clone was seen a single time. The V call is TRBV9, the J call TRBJ2-3; the D gene is possibly TRBD2 (6 bases). From germline, CDR1 is SGDLS and CDR2 YYNGEE. This CDR3 comprises 16 residues. Trimming took off 0 bases at V and 2 bases at J, with 13 bases between the two ends. Here the CDR3 DNA reads TGTGCCAGCAGCGTAGATGCGGGACTTCTCACAGATACGCAGTATTTT. It translates to CASSVDAGLLTDTQYF. Based on the CDR3 plus reference TRBV9 and TRBJ2-3, the full variable domain is DSGVTQTPKHLITATGQRVTLRCSPRSGDLSVYWYQQSLDQGLQFLIQYYNGEERAKGNILERFSAQQFPDLHSELNLSSLELGDSALYFCASSVDAGLLTDTQYFGPGTRLTVL.

The rearrangement uses TRBV29-1 and TRBJ1-2; D is unclear. The CDR3 is made up of 13 amino acids. Per germline, CDR1 SQVTM and CDR2 ANQGSEA. Trimming left V 8 bases short and J 8 bases short, with 21 bases between. The CDR3 sequence is CSCHAADQRGYTF. DNA of the CDR3: TGCAGCTGTCACGCGGCAGATCAGCGGGGCTACACCTTC.

This clone was detected once. This rearrangement joins TRBV20-1 to TRBJ2-1, with 9 nucleotides matching TRBD2. Per the germline V gene, CDR1 is DFQATT and CDR2 is SNEGSKA (reference sequence). V gave up 5 bases and J gave up 9 bases; unmatched junction bases: 2. CDR3 length equals 11 residues. This chain's CDR3 is CSAQREVEQFF. For the CDR3, the DNA is TGCAGTGCTCAGCGGGAGGTTGAGCAGTTCTTC.

The rearrangement links TRBV6-1 to TRBJ1-2; a possible D gene is TRBD1 (5 bases). This CDR3 is 15 amino acids long. V lost 2 bases, J lost 4 bases, and 14 bases lay in between. CDR1 is MNHNS and CDR2 is SASEGT in the germline V gene. CDR3 sequence reads: CASSEMDTHLYGYTF. In nucleotides, the CDR3 is TGTGCCAGCAGTGAAATGGACACGCACCTCTATGGCTACACCTTC.

The V and J genes are TRBV6-5 and TRBJ2-7; D may be TRBD2 (5 bases). Trimming shortened V by 5 bases and J by 0 bases, and 11 bases separated the two germline ends. Germline-derived CDR1 and CDR2 are MNHEY and SVGAGI. CDR3 length: 14 amino acids. In DNA, the CDR3 is TGTGCCAGCAGTCCTCTACTAGGCTCCTACGAGCAGTACTTC. It is translated as CASSPLLGSYEQYF.

The chain employs TRBV5-1 and TRBJ2-2; 10 nucleotides line up with TRBD1. With 5 bases clipped from V and 4 bases from J, the junction kept 5 bases outside the gene matches. The germline CDR1 and CDR2 sequences are SGHRS and YFSETQ. The CDR3 is 15 residues long. The CDR3 loop is CASRRDRGGTGELFF. CDR3 coding DNA: TGCGCCAGCAGGCGGGACAGGGGTGGCACCGGGGAGCTGTTTTTT.

The J gene is TRBJ1-4, the V gene TRBV28, with a weak D call TRBD1 (5 bases). CDR3 length: 18 amino acids. CDR1 and CDR2 (germline): MDHEN, SYDVKM. With 1 base removed from V and 1 base from J, the gap between germline ends came to 16 bases. The DNA for the CDR3 is TGTGCCAGCAGTTTATACCGGGGGTTTTTCGTAACTAATGAAAAACTGTTTTTT. Encoded protein: CASSLYRGFFVTNEKLFF. Based on the CDR3 plus reference TRBV28 and TRBJ1-4, the full variable domain is DVKVTQSSRYLVKRTGEKVFLECVQDMDHENMFWYRQDPGLGLRLIYFSYDVKMKEKGDIPEGYSVSREKKERFSLILESASTNQTSMYLCASSLYRGFFVTNEKLFFGSGTQLSVL.

The chain joins TRBV7-2 to TRBJ2-7; D may be TRBD1 (6 bases). The CDR3 is made up of 14 amino acids. Germline loops: CDR1 SGHTA, CDR2 FQGNSA. V gave up 5 bases and J gave up 3 bases, with 14 bases separating them. CDR3 DNA: TGTGCCAGCAGCACACAGGGTGGGGGCTACGAGCAGTACTTC. As protein: CASSTQGGGYEQYF.

In its sample, this clone was seen a few times. The rearrangement uses TRBV28 and TRBJ1-5; D possibly corresponds to TRBD1 (5 bases). The CDR3 runs 14 residues. Germline assignment: CDR1 MDHEN and CDR2 SYDVKM. V was clipped by 3 bases and J by 6 bases, with 12 bases between them. CDR3 nucleotides: TGTGCCAGCAGTTTCGGGGGATTGAGTCAGCCCCAGCATTTT. It yields the protein CASSFGGLSQPQHF.

CDR3 loop: CASKCRCWGTSGRGQTQYF. The CDR3 coding sequence is TGTGCCAGCAAGTGTCGCTGCTGGGGGACTAGCGGGAGAGGGCAGACCCAGTACTTC. This rearrangement joins TRBV6-4 to TRBJ2-5, with 14 bases lining up with TRBD2. The CDR3 is made up of 19 amino acids. The ends lost 7 bases at V and 6 bases at J; junction bases unmatched: 19. The germline V gene has CDR1 MRHNA and CDR2 SNTAGT.

The chain recombines TRBV10-1 with TRBJ1-1; 7 bases are a match to TRBD1. CDR3 length: 14 residues. Germline loops: CDR1 WNHNN, CDR2 SYGVQD (reference sequence). With V trimmed by 9 bases and J by 0 bases, 7 bases remained unmatched. The CDR3 DNA reads as TGCGCCAGAAGGGGGCAGGGGATGAACACTGAAGCTTTCTTT. It codes for CARRGQGMNTEAFF.

The chain combines TRBV7-6 with TRBJ2-3; D possibly corresponds to TRBD1 (5 bases). Looked up from germline, CDR1 is SGHVS and CDR2 is FNYEAQ. The CDR3 covers 14 residues. V dropped 2 bases and J dropped 4 bases, with 10 bases sitting between them. CDR3 residues: CASSLNGAADTQYF. CDR3 coding DNA: TGTGCCAGCAGCTTAAATGGGGCGGCAGATACGCAGTATTTT.

A single count supports this clone. V usage is TRBV11-2 and J usage is TRBJ2-1, with TRBD1 identical over 8 bases. In germline, CDR1 is SGHAT, CDR2 FQNNGV. This CDR3 is built from 16 residues. The trim removed 3 bases at V and 2 bases at J, leaving 6 bases unmatched. The CDR3 sequence is CASSFLDRVPYNEQFF. The CDR3 DNA sequence: TGTGCCAGCAGCTTCCTGGACAGGGTCCCCTACAATGAGCAGTTCTTC.